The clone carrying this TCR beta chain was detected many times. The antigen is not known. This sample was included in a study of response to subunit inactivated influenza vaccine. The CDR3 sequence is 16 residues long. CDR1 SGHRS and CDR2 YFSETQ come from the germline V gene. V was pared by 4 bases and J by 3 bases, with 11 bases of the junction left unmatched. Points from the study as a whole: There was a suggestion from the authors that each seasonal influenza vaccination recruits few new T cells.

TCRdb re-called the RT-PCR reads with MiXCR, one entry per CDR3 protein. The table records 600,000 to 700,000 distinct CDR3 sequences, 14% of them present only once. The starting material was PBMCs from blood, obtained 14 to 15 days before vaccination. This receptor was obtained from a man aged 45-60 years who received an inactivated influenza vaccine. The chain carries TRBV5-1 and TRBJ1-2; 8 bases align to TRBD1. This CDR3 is CASSIRTGIKDYGYTF. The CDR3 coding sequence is TGCGCCAGCAGCATACGGACAGGGATAAAAGACTATGGCTACACCTTC.